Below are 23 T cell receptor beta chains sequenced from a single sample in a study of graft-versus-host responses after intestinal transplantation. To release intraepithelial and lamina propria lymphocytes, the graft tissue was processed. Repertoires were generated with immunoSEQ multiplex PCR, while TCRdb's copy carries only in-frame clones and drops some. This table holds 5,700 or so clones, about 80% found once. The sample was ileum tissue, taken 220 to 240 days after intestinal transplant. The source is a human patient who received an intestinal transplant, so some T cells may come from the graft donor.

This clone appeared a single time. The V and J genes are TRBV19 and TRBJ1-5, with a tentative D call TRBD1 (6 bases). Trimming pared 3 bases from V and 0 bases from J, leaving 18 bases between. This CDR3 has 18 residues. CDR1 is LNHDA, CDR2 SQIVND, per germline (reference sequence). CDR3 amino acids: CASSILGGRASSNQPQHF. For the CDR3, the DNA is TGTGCCAGTAGTATCCTAGGGGGGAGGGCTTCTAGCAATCAGCCCCAGCATTTT.

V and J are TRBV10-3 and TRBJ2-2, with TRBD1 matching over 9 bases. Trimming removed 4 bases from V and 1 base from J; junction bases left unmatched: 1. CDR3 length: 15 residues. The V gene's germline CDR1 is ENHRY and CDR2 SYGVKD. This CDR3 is CAISAGQGNTGELFF. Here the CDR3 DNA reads TGTGCCATCAGTGCGGGACAGGGGAACACCGGGGAGCTGTTTTTT.

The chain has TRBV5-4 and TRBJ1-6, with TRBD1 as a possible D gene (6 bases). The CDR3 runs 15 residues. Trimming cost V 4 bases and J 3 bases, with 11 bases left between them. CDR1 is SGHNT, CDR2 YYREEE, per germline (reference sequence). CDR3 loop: CASSPTGDYNSPLHF. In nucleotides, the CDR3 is TGTGCCAGCAGCCCGACAGGAGACTATAATTCACCCCTCCACTTT.

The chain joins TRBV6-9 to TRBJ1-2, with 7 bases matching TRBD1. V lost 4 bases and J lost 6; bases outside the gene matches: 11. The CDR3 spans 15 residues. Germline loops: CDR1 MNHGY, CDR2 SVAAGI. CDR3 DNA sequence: TGTGCCAGCAGTTGGGAAGACAGGGAGAAAAATGGCTACACCTTC. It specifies CASSWEDREKNGYTF.

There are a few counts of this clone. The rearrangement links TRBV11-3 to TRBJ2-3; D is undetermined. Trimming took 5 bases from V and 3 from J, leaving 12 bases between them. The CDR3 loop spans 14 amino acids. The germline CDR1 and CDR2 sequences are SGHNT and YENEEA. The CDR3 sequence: CASSAPEATDTQYF. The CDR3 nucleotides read TGTGCCAGCAGCGCACCTGAGGCTACAGATACGCAGTATTTT.

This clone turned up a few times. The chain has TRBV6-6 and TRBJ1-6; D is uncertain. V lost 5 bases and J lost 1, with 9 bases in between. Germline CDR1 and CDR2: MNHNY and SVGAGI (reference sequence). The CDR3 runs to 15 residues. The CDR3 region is CASSPPGSYNSPLHF. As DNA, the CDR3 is TGTGCCAGCAGTCCCCCGGGGTCCTATAATTCACCCCTCCACTTT.

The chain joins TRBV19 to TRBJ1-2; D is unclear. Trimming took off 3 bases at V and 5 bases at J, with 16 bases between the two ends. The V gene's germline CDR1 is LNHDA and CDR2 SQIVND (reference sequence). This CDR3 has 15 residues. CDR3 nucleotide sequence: TGTGCCAGTAGTATGACGGCAGGCTGGGAGTATGGCTACACCTTC. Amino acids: CASSMTAGWEYGYTF.

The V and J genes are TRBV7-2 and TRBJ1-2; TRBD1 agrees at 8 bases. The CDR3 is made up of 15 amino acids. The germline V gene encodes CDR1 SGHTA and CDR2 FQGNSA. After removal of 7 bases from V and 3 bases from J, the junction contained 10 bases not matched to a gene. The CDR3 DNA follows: TGTGCCAGCACCCTGGGACAGGCGGTTTACTATGGCTACACCTTC. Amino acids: CASTLGQAVYYGYTF.

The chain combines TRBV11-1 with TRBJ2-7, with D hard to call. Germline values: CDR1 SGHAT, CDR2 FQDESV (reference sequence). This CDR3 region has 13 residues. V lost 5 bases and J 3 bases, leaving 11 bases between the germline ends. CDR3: CASSESRFYEQYF. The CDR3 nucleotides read TGTGCCAGCAGCGAGTCCAGGTTCTACGAGCAGTACTTC.

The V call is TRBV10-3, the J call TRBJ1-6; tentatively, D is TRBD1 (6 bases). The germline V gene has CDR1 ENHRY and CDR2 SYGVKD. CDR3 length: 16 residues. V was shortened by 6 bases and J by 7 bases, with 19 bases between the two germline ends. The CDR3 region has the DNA TGTGCCATCAGGGAGGGGGACTCCAACCGAAATTCACCCCTCCACTTT. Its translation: CAIREGDSNRNSPLHF.

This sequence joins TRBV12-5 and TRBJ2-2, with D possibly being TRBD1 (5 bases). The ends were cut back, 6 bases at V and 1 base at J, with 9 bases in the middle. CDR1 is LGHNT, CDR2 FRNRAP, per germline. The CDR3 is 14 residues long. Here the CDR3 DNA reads TGTGCTAGTGGACTGGGGCAGAACACCGGGGAGCTGTTTTTT. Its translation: CASGLGQNTGELFF.

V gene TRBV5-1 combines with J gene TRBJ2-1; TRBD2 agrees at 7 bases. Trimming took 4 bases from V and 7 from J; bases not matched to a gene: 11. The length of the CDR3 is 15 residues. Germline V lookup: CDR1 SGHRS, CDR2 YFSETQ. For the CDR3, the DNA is TGCGCCAGCAGCCCCCTCCGGGCGGGGGAAAATGAGCAGTTCTTC. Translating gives CASSPLRAGENEQFF. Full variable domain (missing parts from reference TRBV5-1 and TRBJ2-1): KAGVTQTPRYLIKTRGQQVTLSCSPISGHRSVSWYQQTPGQGLQFLFEYFSETQRNKGNFPGRFSGRQFSNSRSEMNVSTLELGDSALYLCASSPLRAGENEQFFGPGTRLTVL.

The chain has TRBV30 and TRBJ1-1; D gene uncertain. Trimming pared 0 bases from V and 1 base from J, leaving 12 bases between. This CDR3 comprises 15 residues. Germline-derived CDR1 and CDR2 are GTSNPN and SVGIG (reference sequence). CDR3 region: CAWSVPAFSNTEAFF. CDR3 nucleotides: TGTGCCTGGAGTGTACCGGCCTTCTCGAACACTGAAGCTTTCTTT.

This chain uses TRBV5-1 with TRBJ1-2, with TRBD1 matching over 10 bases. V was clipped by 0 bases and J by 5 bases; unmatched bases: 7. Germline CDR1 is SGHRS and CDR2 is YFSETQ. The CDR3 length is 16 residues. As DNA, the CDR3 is TGCGCCAGCAGCTTGGTCGAGACAGGGGGCGTATATGGCTACACCTTC. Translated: CASSLVETGGVYGYTF.

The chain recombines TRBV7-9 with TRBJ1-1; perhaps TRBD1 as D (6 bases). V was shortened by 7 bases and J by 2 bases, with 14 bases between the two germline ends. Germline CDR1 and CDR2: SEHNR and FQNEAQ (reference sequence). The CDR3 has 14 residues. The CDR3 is CASNNRVGNTEAFF. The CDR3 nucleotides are TGTGCCAGCAACAACAGGGTAGGAAACACTGAAGCTTTCTTT.

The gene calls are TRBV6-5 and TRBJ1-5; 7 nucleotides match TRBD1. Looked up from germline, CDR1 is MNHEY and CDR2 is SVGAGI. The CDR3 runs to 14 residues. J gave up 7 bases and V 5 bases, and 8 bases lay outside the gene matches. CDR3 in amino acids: CASSDRQGRQPQHF. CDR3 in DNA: TGTGCCAGCAGTGATCGACAGGGCCGGCAGCCCCAGCATTTT.

CDR3 bases: TGCAGCGTTACCGAGGGGGCCCCAAATTACGAGCAGTACTTC. Amino acid sequence: CSVTEGAPNYEQYF. J is TRBJ2-7 and V is TRBV29-1; 7 bases are a match to TRBD1. The J segment lost 4 bases and the V segment lost 5 bases, leaving 11 bases of the junction unmatched. The germline V gene encodes CDR1 SQVTM and CDR2 ANQGSEA. CDR3 length: 14 amino acids.

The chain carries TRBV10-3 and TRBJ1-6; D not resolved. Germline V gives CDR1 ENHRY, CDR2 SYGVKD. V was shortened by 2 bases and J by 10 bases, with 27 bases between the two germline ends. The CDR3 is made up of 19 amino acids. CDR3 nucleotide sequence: TGTGCCATCAGTGAGGCTAATCCCCTTATCGAGGGCCACGGGTCACCCCTCCACTTT. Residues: CAISEANPLIEGHGSPLHF.

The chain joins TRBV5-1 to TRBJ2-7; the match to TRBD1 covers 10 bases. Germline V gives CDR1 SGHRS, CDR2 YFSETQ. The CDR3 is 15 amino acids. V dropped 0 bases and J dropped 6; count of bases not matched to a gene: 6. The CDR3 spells CASSLEPGQGTEQYF. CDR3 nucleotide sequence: TGCGCCAGCAGCTTGGAGCCGGGACAGGGGACCGAGCAGTACTTC.

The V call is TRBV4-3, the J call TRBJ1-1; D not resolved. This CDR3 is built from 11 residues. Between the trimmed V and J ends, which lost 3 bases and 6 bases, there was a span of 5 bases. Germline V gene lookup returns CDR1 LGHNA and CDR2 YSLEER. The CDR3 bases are TGCGCCAGCAGCCATAATCCTGAAGCTTTCTTT. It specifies CASSHNPEAFF.

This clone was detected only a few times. The CDR3: CASSPGQLSKNIQYF. Written as DNA, the CDR3 is TGTGCCAGCAGCCCGGGACAGTTGAGCAAAAACATTCAGTACTTC. The chain joins TRBV6-1 to TRBJ2-4; 7 bases match TRBD1. Germline V gene data show CDR1 as MNHNS and CDR2 as SASEGT. V was pared by 6 bases and J by 3 bases, with 8 bases of the junction left unmatched. This CDR3 contains 15 residues.

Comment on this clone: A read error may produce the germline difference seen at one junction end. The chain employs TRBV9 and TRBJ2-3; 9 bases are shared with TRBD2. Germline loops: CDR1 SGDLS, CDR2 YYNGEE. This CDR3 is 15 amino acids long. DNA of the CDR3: TGTGCCAGCAGCGTAGATGGGACTAGCATAGATACGCAGTATTTT. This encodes CASSVDGTSIDTQYF.

The CDR3 loop is CASSQVGGTGELFF. CDR3 coding DNA: TGCGCCAGCAGCCAAGTAGGTGGCACCGGGGAGCTGTTTTTT. This rearrangement joins TRBV4-1 to TRBJ2-2; D ambiguous. This CDR3 has 14 amino acids. V gave up 1 base and J gave up 4 bases, with 7 bases separating them. CDR1 is MGHRA, CDR2 YSYEKL, per germline.